This TCR beta chain originates from a study of radiotherapy plus CTLA-4 blockade in lung cancer. The CDR3 runs 14 residues. Germline lookup yields CDR1 SGHRS and CDR2 YFSETQ. Trimming pared 0 bases from V and 10 bases from J, leaving 16 bases between. Some clones are missing from TCRdb's copy, which holds only in-frame ones; the method was immunoSEQ multiplex PCR. The repertoire holds roughly 50,000 clones, about 88% seen once, with 7.8% in the top ten. The sample consisted of peripheral blood, taken from a patient treated with radiotherapy plus ipilimumab. This sequence was found in a human donor with non-small cell lung cancer whose response to radiotherapy plus ipilimumab could not be evaluated. This sequence joins TRBV5-1 and TRBJ1-1; a weak D match, TRBD1 (6 bases). CDR3 amino acids: CASSLGQQGVGAFF. The CDR3 region has the DNA TGCGCCAGCAGCTTGGGCCAACAGGGAGTAGGAGCTTTCTTT.